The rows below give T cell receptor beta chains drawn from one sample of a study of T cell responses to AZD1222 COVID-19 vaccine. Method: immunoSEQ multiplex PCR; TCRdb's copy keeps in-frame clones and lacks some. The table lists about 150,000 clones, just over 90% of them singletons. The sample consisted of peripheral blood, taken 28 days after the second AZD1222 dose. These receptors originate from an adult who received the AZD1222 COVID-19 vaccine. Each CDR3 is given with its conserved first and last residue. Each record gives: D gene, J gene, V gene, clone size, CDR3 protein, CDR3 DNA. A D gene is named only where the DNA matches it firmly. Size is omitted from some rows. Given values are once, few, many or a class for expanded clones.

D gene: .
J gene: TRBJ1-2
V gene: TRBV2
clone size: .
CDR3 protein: CASSEGQRGYTF
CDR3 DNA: TGTGCCAGCAGTGAAGGACAGAGAGGCTACACCTTC

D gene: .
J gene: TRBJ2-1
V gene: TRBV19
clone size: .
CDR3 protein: CASSIGGGGRHYNEQFF
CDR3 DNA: TGTGCCAGTAGTATCGGGGGTGGAGGGAGGCACTACAATGAGCAGTTCTTC

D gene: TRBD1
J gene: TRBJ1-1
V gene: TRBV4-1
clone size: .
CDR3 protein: CASSQRDRGVTEAFF
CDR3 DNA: TGCGCCAGCAGCCAGCGCGACAGGGGGGTCACTGAAGCTTTCTTT

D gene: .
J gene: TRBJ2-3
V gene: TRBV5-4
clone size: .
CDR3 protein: CASSLAAAGYTDTQYF
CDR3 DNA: TGTGCCAGCAGCTTGGCCGCCGCGGGGTACACAGATACGCAGTATTTT

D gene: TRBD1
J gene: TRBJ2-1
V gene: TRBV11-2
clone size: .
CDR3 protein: CASSPPRGNEQFF
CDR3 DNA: TGTGCCAGCAGCCCGCCCAGGGGGAATGAGCAGTTCTTC

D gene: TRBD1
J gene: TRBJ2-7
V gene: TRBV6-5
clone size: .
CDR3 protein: CASIDITGVEQYF
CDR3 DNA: TGTGCCAGCATCGATATCACAGGGGTCGAGCAGTACTTC

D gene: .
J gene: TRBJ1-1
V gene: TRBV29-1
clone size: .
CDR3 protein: CSVYREGNPEAFF
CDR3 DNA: TGCAGCGTTTACAGGGAGGGGAACCCTGAAGCTTTCTTT

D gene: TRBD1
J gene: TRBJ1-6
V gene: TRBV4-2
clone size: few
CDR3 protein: CASSQEGLGTGINSPLHF
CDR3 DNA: TGTGCCAGCAGCCAAGAAGGTTTAGGGACAGGGATTAATTCACCCCTCCACTTT

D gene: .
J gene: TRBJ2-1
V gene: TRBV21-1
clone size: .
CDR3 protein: CATPDEQFF
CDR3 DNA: TGTGCCACCCCCGATGAGCAGTTCTTC

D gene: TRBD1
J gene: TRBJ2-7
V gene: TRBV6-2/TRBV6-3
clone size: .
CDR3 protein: CASSYSDRASYEQYF
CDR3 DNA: TGTGCCAGCAGTTACTCGGACAGGGCTTCCTACGAGCAGTACTTC

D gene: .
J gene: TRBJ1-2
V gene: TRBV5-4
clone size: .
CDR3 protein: CASSPPGGNYGYTF
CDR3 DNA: TGTGCCAGCAGCCCCCCGGGAGGTAACTATGGCTACACCTTC

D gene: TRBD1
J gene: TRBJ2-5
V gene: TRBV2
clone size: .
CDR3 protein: CASSRQGFRETQYF
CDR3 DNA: TGTGCCAGCAGTAGACAGGGATTTCGAGAGACCCAGTACTTC

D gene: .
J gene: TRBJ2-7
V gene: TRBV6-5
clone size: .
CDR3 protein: CASSYSRRVYEQYF
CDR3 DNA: TGTGCCAGCAGTTACTCGAGAAGGGTGTACGAGCAGTACTTC

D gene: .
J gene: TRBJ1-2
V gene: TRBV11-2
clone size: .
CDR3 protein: CASSLKRAGWAPVGGYTF
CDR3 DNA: TGTGCCAGCAGCCTCAAGAGGGCAGGGTGGGCACCGGTGGGTGGCTACACCTTC

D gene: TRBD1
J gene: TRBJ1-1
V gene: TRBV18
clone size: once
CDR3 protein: CASSPSLTGLDTEAFF
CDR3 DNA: TGTGCCAGCTCACCATCACTGACAGGGTTAGACACTGAAGCTTTCTTT

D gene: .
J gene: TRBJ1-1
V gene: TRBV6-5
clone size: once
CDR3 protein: CASSYSRTGNTEAFF
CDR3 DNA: TGTGCCAGCAGTTACTCGAGGACGGGGAACACTGAAGCTTTCTTT

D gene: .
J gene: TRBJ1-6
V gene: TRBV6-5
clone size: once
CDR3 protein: CASSYSRVRYNSPLHF
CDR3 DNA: TGTGCCAGCAGTTACTCGAGGGTGAGGTATAATTCACCCCTCCACTTT

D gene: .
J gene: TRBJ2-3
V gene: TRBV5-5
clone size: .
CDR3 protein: CASSFKRGRVADTQYF
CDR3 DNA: TGTGCCAGCAGCTTTAAAAGGGGAAGAGTTGCAGATACGCAGTATTTT

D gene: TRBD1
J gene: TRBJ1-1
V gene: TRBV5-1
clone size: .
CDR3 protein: CASSAGQGYTEAFF
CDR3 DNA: TGCGCCAGCAGCGCGGGACAGGGTTACACTGAAGCTTTCTTT

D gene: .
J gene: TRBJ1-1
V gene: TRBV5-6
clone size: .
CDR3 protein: CASSLDRRHTEAFF
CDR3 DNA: TGTGCCAGCAGCTTGGACAGGCGGCACACTGAAGCTTTCTTT

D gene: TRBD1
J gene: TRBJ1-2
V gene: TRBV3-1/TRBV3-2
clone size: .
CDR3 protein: CASSASGTGGYGYTF
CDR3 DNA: TGTGCCAGCAGCGCATCCGGGACAGGGGGGTATGGCTACACCTTC

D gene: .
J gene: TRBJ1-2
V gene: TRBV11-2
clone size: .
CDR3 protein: CASSPGVGYTF
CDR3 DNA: TGTGCCAGCAGCCCGGGGGTGGGCTACACCTTC

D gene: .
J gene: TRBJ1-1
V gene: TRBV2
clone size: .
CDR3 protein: CASQDGNTEAFF
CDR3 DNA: TGTGCCAGCCAGGATGGGAACACTGAAGCTTTCTTT

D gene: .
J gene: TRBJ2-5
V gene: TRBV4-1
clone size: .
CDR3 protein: CASSPRRGDIETQYF
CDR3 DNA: TGCGCCAGCAGCCCAAGACGTGGGGACATCGAGACCCAGTACTTC

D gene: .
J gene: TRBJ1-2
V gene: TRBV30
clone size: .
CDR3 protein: CAWSGPNYGYTF
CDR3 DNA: TGTGCCTGGAGTGGTCCTAACTATGGCTACACCTTC

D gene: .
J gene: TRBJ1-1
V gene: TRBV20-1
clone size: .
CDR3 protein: CSAGVMGHTEAFF
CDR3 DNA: TGCAGTGCTGGTGTTATGGGGCACACTGAAGCTTTCTTT

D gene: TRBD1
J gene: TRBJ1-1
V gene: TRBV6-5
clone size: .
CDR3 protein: CASRDRGNTEAFF
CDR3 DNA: TGTGCCAGCAGGGACAGGGGGAACACTGAAGCTTTCTTT

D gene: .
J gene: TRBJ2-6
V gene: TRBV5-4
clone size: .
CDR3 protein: CASSSRIGSGSSAGANVLTF
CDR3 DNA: TGTGCCAGCAGCTCGAGGATCGGGTCAGGTTCTTCTGCTGGGGCCAACGTCCTGACTTTC

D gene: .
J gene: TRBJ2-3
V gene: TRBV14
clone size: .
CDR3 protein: CASSPRLETDTQYF
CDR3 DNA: TGTGCCAGCAGCCCCCGACTTGAAACAGATACGCAGTATTTT

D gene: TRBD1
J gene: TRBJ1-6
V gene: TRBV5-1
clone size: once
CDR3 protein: CASSSGQGLSYNSPLHF
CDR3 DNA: TGCGCCAGCAGCTCCGGACAGGGACTCTCCTATAATTCACCCCTCCACTTT

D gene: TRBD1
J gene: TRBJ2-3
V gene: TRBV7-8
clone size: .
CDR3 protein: CASSLEGAVSGTQYF
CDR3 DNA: TGTGCCAGCAGCTTAGAGGGGGCCGTGTCGGGTACGCAGTATTTT

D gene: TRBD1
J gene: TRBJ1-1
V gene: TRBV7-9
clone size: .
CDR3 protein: CASSLRTGNESEAFF
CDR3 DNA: TGTGCCAGCAGCCTTAGGACAGGGAATGAGTCTGAAGCTTTCTTT

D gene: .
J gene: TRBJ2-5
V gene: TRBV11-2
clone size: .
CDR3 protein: CASSPRGANQETQYF
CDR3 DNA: TGTGCCAGCAGCCCAAGGGGGGCGAACCAAGAGACCCAGTACTTC

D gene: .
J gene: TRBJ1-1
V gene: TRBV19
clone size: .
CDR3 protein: CASSLLTRSDAEAFF
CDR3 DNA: TGTGCCAGTAGTCTACTGACACGGTCTGACGCTGAAGCTTTCTTT

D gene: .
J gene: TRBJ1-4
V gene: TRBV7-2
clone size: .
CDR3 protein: CASSFGEKLFF
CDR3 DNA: TGTGCCAGCAGCTTCGGAGAAAAACTGTTTTTT

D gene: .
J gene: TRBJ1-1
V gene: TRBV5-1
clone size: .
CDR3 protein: CASSFSIGAKEEAFF
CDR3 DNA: TGCGCCAGCAGCTTCAGTATCGGGGCCAAAGAAGAAGCTTTCTTT

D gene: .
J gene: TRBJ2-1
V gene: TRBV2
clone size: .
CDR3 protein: CASSPWLGDEQFF
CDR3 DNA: TGTGCCAGCAGCCCTTGGTTGGGCGATGAGCAGTTCTTC

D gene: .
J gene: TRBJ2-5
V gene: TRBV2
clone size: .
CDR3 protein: CASSRRGIRETQYF
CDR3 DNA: TGTGCCAGCAGCCGACGGGGGATACGAGAGACCCAGTACTTC

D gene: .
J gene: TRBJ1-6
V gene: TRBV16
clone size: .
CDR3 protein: CASSPPDNSPLHF
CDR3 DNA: TGTGCCAGCAGCCCCCCCGATAATTCACCCCTCCACTTT

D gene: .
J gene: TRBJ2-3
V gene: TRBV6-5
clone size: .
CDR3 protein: CASSYKQESLAQYF
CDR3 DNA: TGTGCCAGCAGTTACAAGCAAGAGAGTCTTGCGCAGTATTTT

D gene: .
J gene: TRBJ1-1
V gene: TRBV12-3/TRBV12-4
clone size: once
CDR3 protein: CASTRRTGVEAFF
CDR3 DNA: TGTGCCAGCACCCGCCGGACCGGAGTTGAAGCTTTCTTT

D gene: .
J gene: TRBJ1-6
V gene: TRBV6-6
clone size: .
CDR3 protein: CASSPYRGPAFDSPLHF
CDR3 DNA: TGTGCCAGCAGTCCGTACCGGGGTCCTGCCTTCGATTCACCCCTCCACTTT

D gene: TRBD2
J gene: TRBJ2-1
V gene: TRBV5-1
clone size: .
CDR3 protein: CASSLAATSANNEQFF
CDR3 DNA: TGCGCCAGCAGCTTGGCCGCGACTAGCGCGAACAATGAGCAGTTCTTC

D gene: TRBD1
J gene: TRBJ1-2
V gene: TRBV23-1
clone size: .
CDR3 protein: CASSHPRDRGTDGYTF
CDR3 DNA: TGCGCCAGCAGTCATCCCCGGGACAGGGGAACCGATGGCTACACCTTC

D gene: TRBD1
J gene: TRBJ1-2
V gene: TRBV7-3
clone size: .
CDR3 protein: CASSLSGQGTGYTF
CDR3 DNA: TGTGCCAGCAGCTTATCGGGACAGGGGACGGGCTACACCTTC

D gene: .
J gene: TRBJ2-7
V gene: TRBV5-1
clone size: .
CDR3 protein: CASSQGTGYEQYF
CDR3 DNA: TGCGCCAGCAGCCAGGGGACGGGTTACGAGCAGTACTTC

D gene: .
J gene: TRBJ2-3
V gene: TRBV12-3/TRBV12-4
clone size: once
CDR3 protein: CASSFLEDTQYF
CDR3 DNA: TGTGCCAGCAGTTTTCTTGAAGATACGCAGTATTTT

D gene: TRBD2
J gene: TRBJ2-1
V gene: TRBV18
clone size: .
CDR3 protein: CASSVTSGVSYNEQFF
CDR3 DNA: TGTGCCAGCTCAGTGACTAGCGGGGTCTCCTACAATGAGCAGTTCTTC

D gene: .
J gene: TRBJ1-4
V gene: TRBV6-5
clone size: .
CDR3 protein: CASSSRQEREEKLFF
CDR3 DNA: TGTGCCAGCAGTTCGAGACAGGAGAGAGAAGAAAAACTGTTTTTT